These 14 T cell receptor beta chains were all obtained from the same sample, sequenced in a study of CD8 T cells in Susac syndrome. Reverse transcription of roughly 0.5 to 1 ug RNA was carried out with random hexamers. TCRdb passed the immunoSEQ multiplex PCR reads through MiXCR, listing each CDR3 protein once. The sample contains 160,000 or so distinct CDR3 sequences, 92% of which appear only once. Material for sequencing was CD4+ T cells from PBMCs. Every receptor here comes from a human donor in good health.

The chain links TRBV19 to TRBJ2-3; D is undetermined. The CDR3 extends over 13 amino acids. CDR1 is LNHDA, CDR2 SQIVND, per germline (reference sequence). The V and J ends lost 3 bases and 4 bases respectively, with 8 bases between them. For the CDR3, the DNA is TGTGCCAGTAGTATCCGAGGTGCAGATACGCAGTATTTT. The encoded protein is CASSIRGADTQYF.

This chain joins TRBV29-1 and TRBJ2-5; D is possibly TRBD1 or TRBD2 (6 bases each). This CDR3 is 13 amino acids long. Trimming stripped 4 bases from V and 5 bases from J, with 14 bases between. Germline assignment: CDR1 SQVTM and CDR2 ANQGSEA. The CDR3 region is CSVVGGGRETQYF. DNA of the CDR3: TGCAGCGTTGTGGGGGGCGGACGGGAGACCCAGTACTTC.

The CDR3 nucleotides read TGCAGTGCCCCCGACACGCCACATCAGTTCTTC. This translates into CSAPDTPHQFF. The chain uses TRBV20-1 and TRBJ2-1; no definite D call. Germline CDR1 and CDR2: DFQATT and SNEGSKA (reference sequence). Trimming took 6 bases from V and 13 from J, leaving 16 bases between them. This CDR3 contains 11 residues.

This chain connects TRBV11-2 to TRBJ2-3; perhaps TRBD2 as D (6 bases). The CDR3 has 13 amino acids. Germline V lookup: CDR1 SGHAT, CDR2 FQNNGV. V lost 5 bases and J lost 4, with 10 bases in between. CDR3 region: CASSATRADTQYF. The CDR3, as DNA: TGTGCCAGCAGCGCGACTAGGGCAGATACGCAGTATTTT.

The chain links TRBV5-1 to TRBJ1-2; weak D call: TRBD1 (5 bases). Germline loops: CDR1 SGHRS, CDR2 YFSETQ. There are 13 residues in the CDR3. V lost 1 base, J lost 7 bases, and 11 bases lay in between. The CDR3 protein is CASSLSGTSGYTF. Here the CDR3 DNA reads TGCGCCAGCAGCTTGTCAGGGACGAGTGGCTACACCTTC.

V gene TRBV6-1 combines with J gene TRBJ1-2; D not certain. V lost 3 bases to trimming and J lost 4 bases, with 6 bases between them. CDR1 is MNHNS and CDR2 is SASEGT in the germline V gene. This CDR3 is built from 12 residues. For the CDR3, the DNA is TGTGCCAGCAGTGACAGGCGCTATGGCTACACCTTC. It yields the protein CASSDRRYGYTF.

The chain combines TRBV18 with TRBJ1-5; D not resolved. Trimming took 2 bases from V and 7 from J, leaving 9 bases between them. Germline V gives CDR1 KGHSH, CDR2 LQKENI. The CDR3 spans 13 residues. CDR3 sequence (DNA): TGTGCCAGCTCACCAGGAGGGCAACAGCCCCAGCATTTT. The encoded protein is CASSPGGQQPQHF.

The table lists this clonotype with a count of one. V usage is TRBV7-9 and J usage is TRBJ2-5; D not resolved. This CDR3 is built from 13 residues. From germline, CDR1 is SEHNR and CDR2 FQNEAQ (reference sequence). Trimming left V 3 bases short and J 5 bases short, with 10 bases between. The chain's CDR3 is CASSFGGKETQYF. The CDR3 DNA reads TGTGCCAGCAGCTTCGGTGGGAAGGAGACCCAGTACTTC.

The CDR3 DNA is TGTGCCAGCAGCCATCGAGGGGATCAGCCCCAGCATTTT. This translates into CASSHRGDQPQHF. This chain uses TRBV27 with TRBJ1-5; weak D call: TRBD1 (5 bases). Germline V gene data show CDR1 as MNHEY and CDR2 as SMNVEV (reference sequence). Trimming removed 6 bases from V and 5 bases from J, with 11 bases in between. The CDR3 extends over 13 amino acids.

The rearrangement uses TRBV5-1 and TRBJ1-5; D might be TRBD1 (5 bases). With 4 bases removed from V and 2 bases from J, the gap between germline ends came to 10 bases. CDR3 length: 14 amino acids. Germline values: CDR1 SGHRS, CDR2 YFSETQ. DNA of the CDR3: TGCGCCAGCAGCGAGGGACGGGGCAATCAGCCCCAGCATTTT. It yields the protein CASSEGRGNQPQHF.

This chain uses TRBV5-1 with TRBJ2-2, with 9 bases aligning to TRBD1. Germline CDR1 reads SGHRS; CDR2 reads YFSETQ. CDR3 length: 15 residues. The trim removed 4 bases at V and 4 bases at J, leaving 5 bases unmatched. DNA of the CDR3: TGCGCCAGCAGCGTACAGGGGGCGGGCACCGGGGAGCTGTTTTTT. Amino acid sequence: CASSVQGAGTGELFF.

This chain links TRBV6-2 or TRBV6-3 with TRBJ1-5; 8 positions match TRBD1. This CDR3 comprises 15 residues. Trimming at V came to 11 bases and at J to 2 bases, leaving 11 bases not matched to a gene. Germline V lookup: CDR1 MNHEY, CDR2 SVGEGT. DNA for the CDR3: TGTGCCTTCCCAGGGGGCAGGAAACGCAATCAGCCCCAGCATTTT. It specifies CAFPGGRKRNQPQHF.

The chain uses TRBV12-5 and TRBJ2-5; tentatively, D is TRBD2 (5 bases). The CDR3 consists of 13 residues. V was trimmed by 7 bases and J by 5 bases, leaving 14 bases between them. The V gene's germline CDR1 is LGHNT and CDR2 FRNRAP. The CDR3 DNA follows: TGTGCTAGTGCCGGACTCTCCCCGGAGACCCAGTACTTC. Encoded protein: CASAGLSPETQYF.

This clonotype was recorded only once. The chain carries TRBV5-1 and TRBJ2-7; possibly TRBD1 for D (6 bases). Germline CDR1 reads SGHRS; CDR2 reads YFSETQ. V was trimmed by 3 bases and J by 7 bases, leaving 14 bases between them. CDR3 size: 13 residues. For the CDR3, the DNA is TGCGCCAGCAGCTCACAGGGTGACGGAGAGCAGTACTTC. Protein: CASSSQGDGEQYF.